The 5 T cell receptor beta chains given below trace back to one sample, sequenced in a study of shared T cell receptors in the human thymus. Sequencing used immunoSEQ multiplex PCR; TCRdb keeps in-frame clones, though not all of them. The table records hundreds of thousands of clones, around 78% of them present only once. These same records also appear under a second study, on human thymus T cells.

Sequencing was carried out using thymocytes. All receptors derive from a boy younger than two with a congenital heart defect.

The chain uses TRBV5-5 and TRBJ2-7, with 7 bases lining up with TRBD2. The CDR3 consists of 13 residues. Germline V CDR1 and CDR2: SGHKS, YYEKEE (reference sequence). The V gene end was trimmed by 4 bases and the J gene end by 5 bases; junction bases not matched to a gene: 6. The CDR3 DNA sequence: TGTGCCAGCAGCATCCCGGGGGGTGACGAGCAGTACTTC. Amino acids: CASSIPGGDEQYF.

This clone appeared a few times. The chain couples TRBV11-3 to TRBJ2-3; D not resolved. The ends were cut back, 2 bases at V and 0 bases at J, with 18 bases in the middle. The CDR3 is made up of 18 amino acids. CDR1 is SGHNT and CDR2 is YENEEA in the germline V gene. CDR3 amino acids: CASSLCRRRVSSTDTQYF. As DNA, the CDR3 is TGTGCCAGCAGCTTATGCAGACGACGGGTATCTAGCACAGATACGCAGTATTTT. Filled out from reference TRBV11-3 and TRBJ2-3, the complete variable domain reads EAGVVQSPRYKIIEKKQPVAFWCNPISGHNTLYWYLQNLGQGPELLIRYENEEAVDDSQLPKDRFSAERLKGVDSTLKIQPAELGDSAVYLCASSLCRRRVSSTDTQYFGPGTRLTVL.

The rearrangement joins TRBV6-1 to TRBJ2-7; TRBD2 agrees at 13 bases. Germline CDR1 is MNHNS and CDR2 is SASEGT. The CDR3 extends over 16 amino acids. After removal of 2 bases from V and 6 bases from J, the junction contained 7 bases not matched to a gene. CDR3: CASSELTSGRTSEQYF. The CDR3 DNA is TGTGCCAGCAGTGAACTGACTAGCGGGAGGACCTCCGAGCAGTACTTC.

This clone came up once. V gene TRBV11-2 combines with J gene TRBJ2-7; TRBD1 matches at 8 bases. This CDR3 region has 15 residues. The V segment lost 3 bases and the J segment 2 bases; nucleotides outside the gene matches: 6. The V gene's germline CDR1 is SGHAT and CDR2 FQNNGV. The CDR3 reads CASSFCGTGAYEQYF. The CDR3 bases are TGTGCCAGCAGCTTCTGCGGGACAGGCGCCTACGAGCAGTACTTC. The full variable domain, in which reference TRBV11-2 and TRBJ2-7 provide the parts outside the CDR3, is EAGVAQSPRYKIIEKRQSVAFWCNPISGHATLYWYQQILGQGPKLLIQFQNNGVVDDSQLPKDRFSAERLKGVDSTLKIQPAKLEDSAVYLCASSFCGTGAYEQYFGPGTRLTVT.

The chain combines TRBV7-9 with TRBJ1-2; D uncertain. Germline values: CDR1 SEHNR, CDR2 FQNEAQ (reference sequence). This CDR3 comprises 14 residues. V shed 5 bases and J shed 3 bases, with 13 bases lying between them. CDR3 protein: CASSNFGSHYGYTF. In nucleotides, the CDR3 is TGTGCCAGCAGCAATTTCGGGAGCCACTATGGCTACACCTTC.